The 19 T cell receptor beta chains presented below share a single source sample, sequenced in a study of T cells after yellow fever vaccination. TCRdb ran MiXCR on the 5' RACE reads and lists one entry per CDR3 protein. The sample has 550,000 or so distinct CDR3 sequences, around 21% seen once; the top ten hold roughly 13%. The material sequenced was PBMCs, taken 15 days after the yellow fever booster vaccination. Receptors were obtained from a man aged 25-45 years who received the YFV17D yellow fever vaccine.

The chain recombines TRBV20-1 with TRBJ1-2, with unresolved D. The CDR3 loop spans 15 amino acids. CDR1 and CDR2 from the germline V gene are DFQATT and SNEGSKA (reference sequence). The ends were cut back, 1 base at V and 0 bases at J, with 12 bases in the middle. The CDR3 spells CSARAKQNTNYGYTF. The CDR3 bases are TGCAGTGCTAGAGCTAAACAGAATACTAACTATGGCTACACCTTC.

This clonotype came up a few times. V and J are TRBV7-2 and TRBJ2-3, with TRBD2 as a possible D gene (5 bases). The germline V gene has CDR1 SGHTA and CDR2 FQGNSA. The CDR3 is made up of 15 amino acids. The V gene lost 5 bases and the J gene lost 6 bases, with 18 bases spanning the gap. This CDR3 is CASSPGVSRGDTQYF. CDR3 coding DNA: TGTGCCAGCAGCCCTGGAGTCTCCAGAGGGGATACGCAGTATTTT.

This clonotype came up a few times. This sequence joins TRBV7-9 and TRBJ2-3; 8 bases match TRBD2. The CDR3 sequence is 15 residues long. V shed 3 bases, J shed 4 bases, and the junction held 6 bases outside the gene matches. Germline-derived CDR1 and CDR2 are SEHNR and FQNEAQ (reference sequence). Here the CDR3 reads CASSFVGTRSDTQYF. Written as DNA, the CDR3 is TGTGCCAGCAGCTTTGTTGGGACTAGATCAGATACGCAGTATTTT.

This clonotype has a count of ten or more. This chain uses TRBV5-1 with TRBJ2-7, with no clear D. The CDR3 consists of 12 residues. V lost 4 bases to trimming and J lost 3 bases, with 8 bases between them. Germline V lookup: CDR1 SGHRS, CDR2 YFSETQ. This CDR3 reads CASSLPSYEQYF. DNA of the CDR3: TGCGCCAGCAGCCTGCCCAGCTACGAGCAGTACTTC.

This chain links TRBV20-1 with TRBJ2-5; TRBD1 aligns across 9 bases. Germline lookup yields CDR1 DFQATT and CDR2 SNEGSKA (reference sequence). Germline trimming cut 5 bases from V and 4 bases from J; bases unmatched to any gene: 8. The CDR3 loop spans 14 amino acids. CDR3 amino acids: CSAPHRGRGETQYF. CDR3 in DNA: TGCAGTGCTCCCCACAGGGGGCGGGGAGAGACCCAGTACTTC.

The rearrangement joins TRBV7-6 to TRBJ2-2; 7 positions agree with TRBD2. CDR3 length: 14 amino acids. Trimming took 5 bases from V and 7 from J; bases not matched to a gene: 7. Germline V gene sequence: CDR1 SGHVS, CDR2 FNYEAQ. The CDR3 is CASSIKAGIGELFF. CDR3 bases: TGTGCCAGCAGCATCAAAGCGGGAATCGGGGAGCTGTTTTTT.

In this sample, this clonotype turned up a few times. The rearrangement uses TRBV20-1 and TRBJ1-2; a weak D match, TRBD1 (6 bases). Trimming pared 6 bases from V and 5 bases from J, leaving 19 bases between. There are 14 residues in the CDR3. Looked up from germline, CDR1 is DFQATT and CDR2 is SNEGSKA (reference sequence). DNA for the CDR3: TGCAGTGCCAACAGGGAAGCCGCCCCTTATGGCTACACCTTC. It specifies CSANREAAPYGYTF.

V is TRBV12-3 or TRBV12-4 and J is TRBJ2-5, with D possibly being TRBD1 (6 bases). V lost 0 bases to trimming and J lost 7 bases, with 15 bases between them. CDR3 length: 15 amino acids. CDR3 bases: TGTGCCAGCAGTTTAGCGGGGACACAATTCGGGACCCAGTACTTC. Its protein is CASSLAGTQFGTQYF.

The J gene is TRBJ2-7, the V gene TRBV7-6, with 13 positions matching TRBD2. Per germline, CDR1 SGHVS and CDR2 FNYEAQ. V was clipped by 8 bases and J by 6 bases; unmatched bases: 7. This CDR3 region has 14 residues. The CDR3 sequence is CASGLAGEYSEQYF. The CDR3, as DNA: TGTGCCAGCGGACTAGCGGGAGAGTATAGCGAGCAGTACTTC.

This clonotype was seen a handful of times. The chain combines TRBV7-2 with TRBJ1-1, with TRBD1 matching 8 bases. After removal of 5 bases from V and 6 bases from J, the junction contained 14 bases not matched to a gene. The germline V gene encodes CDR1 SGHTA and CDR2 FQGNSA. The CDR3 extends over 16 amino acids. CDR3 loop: CASSTWTGRGKAEAFF. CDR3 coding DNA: TGTGCCAGCAGCACCTGGACAGGGCGGGGAAAGGCTGAAGCTTTCTTT.

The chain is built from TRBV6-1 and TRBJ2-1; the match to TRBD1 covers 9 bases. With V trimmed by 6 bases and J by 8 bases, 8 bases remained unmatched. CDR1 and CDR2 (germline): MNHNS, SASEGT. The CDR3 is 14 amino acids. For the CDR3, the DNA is TGTGCCAGCAGACGGGACAGGGAAGTCGATGAGCAGTTCTTC. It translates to CASRRDREVDEQFF.

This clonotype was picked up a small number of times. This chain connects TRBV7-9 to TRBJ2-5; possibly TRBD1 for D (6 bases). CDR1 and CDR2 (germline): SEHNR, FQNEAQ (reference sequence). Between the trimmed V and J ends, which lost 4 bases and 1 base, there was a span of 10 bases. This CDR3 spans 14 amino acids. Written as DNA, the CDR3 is TGTGCCAGCAGCTCCAAACAGGGCCAAGAGACCCAGTACTTC. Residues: CASSSKQGQETQYF. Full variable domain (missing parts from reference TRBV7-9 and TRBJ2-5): DTGVSQNPRHKITKRGQNVTFRCDPISEHNRLYWYRQTLGQGPEFLTYFQNEAQLEKSRLLSDRFSAERPKGSFSTLEIQRTEQGDSAMYLCASSSKQGQETQYFGPGTRLLVL.

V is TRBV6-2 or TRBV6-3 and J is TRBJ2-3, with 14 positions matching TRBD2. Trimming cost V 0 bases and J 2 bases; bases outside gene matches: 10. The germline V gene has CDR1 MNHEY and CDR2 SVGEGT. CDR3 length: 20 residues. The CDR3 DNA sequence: TGTGCCAGCAGTTACTCGAGGACTAGCGGGAGGATCCTACTCACAGATACGCAGTATTTT. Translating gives CASSYSRTSGRILLTDTQYF.

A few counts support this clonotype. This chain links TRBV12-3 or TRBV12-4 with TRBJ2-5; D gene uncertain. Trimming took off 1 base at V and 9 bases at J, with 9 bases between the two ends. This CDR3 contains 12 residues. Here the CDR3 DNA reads TGTGCCAGCAGTTTAGTCACTTTGGCCCAGTACTTC. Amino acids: CASSLVTLAQYF.

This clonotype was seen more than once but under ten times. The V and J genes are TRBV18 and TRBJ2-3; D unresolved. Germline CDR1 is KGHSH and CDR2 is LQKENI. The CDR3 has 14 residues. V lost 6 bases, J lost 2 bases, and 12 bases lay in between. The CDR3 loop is CASSLTISTDTQYF. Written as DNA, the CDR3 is TGTGCCAGCTCCCTCACCATCTCCACAGATACGCAGTATTTT. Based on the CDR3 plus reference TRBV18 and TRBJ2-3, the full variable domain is NAGVMQNPRHLVRRRGQEARLRCSPMKGHSHVYWYRQLPEEGLKFMVYLQKENIIDESGMPKERFSAEFPKEGPSILRIQQVVRGDSAAYFCASSLTISTDTQYFGPGTRLTVL.

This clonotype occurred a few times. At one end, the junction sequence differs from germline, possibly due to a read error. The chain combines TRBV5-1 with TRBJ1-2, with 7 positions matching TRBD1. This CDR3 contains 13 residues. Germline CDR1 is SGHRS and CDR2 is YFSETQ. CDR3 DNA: TGTGCCAGCAGCTCGACAGGGACCTATGGCTACACCTTC. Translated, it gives CASSSTGTYGYTF. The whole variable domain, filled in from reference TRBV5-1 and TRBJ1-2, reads KAGVTQTPRYLIKTRGQQVTLSCSPISGHRSVSWYQQTPGQGLQFLFEYFSETQRNKGNFPGRFSGRQFSNSRSEMNVSTLELGDSALYLCASSSTGTYGYTFGSGTRLTVV.

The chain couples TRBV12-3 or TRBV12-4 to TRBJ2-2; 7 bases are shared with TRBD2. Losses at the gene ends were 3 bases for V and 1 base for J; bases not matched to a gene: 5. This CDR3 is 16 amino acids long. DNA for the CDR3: TGTGCCAGCAGTTTCCGCCTAGCGGAGAACACCGGGGAGCTGTTTTTT. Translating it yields CASSFRLAENTGELFF.

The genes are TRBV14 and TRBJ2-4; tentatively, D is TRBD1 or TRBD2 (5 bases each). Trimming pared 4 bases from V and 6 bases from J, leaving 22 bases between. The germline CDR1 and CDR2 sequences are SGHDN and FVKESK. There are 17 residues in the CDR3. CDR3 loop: CASSLGTVGPRGNIQYF. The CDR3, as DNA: TGTGCCAGCAGCCTTGGGACCGTCGGCCCGCGAGGAAACATTCAGTACTTC.

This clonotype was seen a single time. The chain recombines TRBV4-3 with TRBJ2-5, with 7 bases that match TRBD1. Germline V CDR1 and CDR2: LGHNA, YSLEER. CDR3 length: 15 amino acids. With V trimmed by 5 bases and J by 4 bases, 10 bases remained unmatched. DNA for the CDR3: TGCGCCAGCAGCTATGGACAGGCGGCTGGAGAGACCCAGTACTTC. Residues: CASSYGQAAGETQYF.